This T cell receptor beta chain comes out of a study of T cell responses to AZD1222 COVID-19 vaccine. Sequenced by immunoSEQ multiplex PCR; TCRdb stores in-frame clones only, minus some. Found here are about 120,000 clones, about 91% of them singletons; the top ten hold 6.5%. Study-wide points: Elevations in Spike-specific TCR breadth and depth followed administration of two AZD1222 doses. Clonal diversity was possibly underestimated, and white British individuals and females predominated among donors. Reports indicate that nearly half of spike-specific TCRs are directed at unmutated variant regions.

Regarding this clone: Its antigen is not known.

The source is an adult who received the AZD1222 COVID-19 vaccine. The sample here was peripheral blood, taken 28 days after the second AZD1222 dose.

CDR3 amino acids: CAISGVGGTGHQPQHF. DNA of the CDR3: TGTGCCATCAGTGGCGTTGGGGGGACAGGGCATCAGCCCCAGCATTTT. The chain has TRBV10-3 and TRBJ1-5, with 9 positions matching TRBD1. Per germline, CDR1 ENHRY and CDR2 SYGVKD. With 4 bases clipped from V and 5 bases from J, the junction kept 9 bases outside the gene matches. The CDR3 totals 16 residues.